This T cell receptor (beta chain) was observed in a study of cytomegalovirus exposure and HLA in healthy donors. Unmatched junction bases numbered 9, after V lost 6 bases and J lost 13 bases. In germline, CDR1 is GTSNPN, CDR2 SVGIG (reference sequence). This CDR3 is 13 amino acids long. This clone was observed a few times. What it binds is not known. Study-wide results and limits: Previous analysis showed most TCR beta V segments were productive about 87% or about 30% of the time.

PCR amplification relied on 60 Vbeta primers (plus 13 Jbeta primers). Here immunoSEQ multiplex PCR was the method, and the copy in TCRdb shows in-frame clones only, minus some. The repertoire holds 80,000 to 100,000 clones, over 75% seen once, with 7.3% in the top ten. The sample was PBMCs. The chain links TRBV30 to TRBJ1-6; 10 bases map to TRBD1. The clonotype was recovered from a man aged 45-65 years in good health and CMV-seropositive. CDR3 sequence reads: CACETGGTPPLHF. The CDR3 DNA is TGTGCCTGTGAGACAGGGGGCACGCCGCCCCTCCACTTT.